This T cell receptor (beta chain) was observed in a study of molecular identifiers for immune sequencing clone quantification. Study-wide results and caveats: Should identical TCR molecules share a barcode, the sizes of highly expanded clones could be underestimated. Over 98% of effector molecules, yet under 1% of naive-cell molecules, were held by clones above 20 RNA copies.

Previously described methods and listed TCR primers were employed for the bulk TCR libraries. A single record per CDR3 protein comes from TCRdb applying MiXCR to the PCR reads. The table has 5,600 or so distinct CDR3 sequences, 16% seen once; the top ten hold around 2.5%. Of note for this clonotype: Antigen specificity is unknown. A read error may explain this, as a much larger clone is one base away.

Naive CD8 libraries were made from roughly 18,000 to 920,000 sorted cells, and they used 10%, 30% or 50% RNA. The germline V gene has CDR1 SNHLY and CDR2 FYNNEI. This CDR3 has 13 residues. J is TRBJ2-7 and V is TRBV2; D remains ambiguous. Sequencing input: naive CD8+ T cells from blood, with Jurkat cell RNA spiked in. Described subset: FACS-sorted CD8+CD4-CCR7+CD45RA+ naive T cells. The origin of this receptor is a human donor in good health. Some libraries in this study had Jurkat cell RNA spiked in. The CDR3 protein is CASSEVEAYELYF. The CDR3 DNA sequence: TGTGCCAGCAGTGAAGTTGAGGCCTACGAGCTGTACTTC.